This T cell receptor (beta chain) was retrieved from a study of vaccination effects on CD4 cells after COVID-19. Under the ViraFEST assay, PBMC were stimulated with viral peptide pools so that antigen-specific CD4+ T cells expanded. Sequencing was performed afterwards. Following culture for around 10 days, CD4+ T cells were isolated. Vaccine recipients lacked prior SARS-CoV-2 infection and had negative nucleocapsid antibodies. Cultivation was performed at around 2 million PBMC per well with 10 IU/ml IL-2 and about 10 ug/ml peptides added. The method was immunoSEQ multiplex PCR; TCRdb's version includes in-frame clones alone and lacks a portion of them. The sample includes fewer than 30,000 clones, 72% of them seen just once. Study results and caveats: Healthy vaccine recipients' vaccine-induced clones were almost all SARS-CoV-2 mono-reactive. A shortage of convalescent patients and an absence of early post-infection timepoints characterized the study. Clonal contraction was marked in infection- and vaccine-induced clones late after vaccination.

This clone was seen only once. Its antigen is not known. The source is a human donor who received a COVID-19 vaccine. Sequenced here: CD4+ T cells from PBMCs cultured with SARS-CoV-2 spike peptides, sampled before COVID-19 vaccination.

CDR3 sequence reads: CASSEHRAEKLFF. The CDR3 coding sequence is TGTGCCAGCAGTGAGCACAGGGCTGAAAAACTGTTTTTT. V and J are TRBV6-1 and TRBJ1-4; TRBD1 might be the D (6 bases). CDR3 length equals 13 residues. V gave up 3 bases and J gave up 7 bases, with 9 bases separating them. Germline CDR1 MNHNS, CDR2 SASEGT.